One and the same sample provided the 5 T cell receptor beta chains below, sequenced in a study of T cell repertoires in cytomegalovirus infection (dated by TCRdb to about 2019). The reads were generated on an Illumina HiSeq 1500. TCRdb reworked the public reads: Q25 trimming with fastp, MiXCR clone assembly, productive beta chains retained. Every CDR3 protein is listed once, alongside the most common genes and DNA of its rows. The sample contains 560,000 or so distinct CDR3 sequences, approximately 15% of them found a single time. The biggest ten clones account for approximately 24% of the sample. Sequenced sample: CD8+ T cells from PBMCs. These receptors were collected from a human donor in good health (CMV status not recorded). Some clones in this sample may be carry-over from other donors' samples.

In this sample, this clonotype turned up many times. V gene TRBV6-1 combines with J gene TRBJ2-5; no reliable D call. This CDR3 is 15 amino acids long. Between the trimmed V and J ends, which lost 0 bases and 2 bases, there was a span of 10 bases. Germline V gene lookup returns CDR1 MNHNS and CDR2 SASEGT. In DNA form, the CDR3 reads TGTGCCAGCAGTGAAGCGGAACACCTGCAAGAGACCCAGTACTTC. Amino acid sequence: CASSEAEHLQETQYF.

This clonotype came up many times. The J gene is TRBJ2-1, the V gene TRBV7-2, with 8 nucleotides matching TRBD2. The germline V gene encodes CDR1 SGHTA and CDR2 FQGNSA. The trim removed 1 base at V and 8 bases at J, leaving 13 bases unmatched. This CDR3 is built from 17 residues. As DNA, the CDR3 is TGTGCCAGCAGCTTAGGGAGGACTAGCTATAGGGTGCATGAGCAGTTCTTC. Translating it yields CASSLGRTSYRVHEQFF.

The CDR3 nucleotides read TGCGCCAGCAGCCAAACAGGGATGACGCAGTATTTT. Translated, it gives CASSQTGMTQYF. The V and J genes are TRBV4-1 and TRBJ2-3; tentatively, D is TRBD1 (6 bases). Trimming took 2 bases from V and 9 from J, leaving 9 bases between them. The CDR3 contains 12 residues. The V gene's germline CDR1 is MGHRA and CDR2 YSYEKL.

About this clonotype: The junction and the germline gene differ at one end; a read error may be behind it. This chain links TRBV27 with TRBJ1-5; a weak D match, TRBD1 (5 bases). CDR1 MNHEY and CDR2 SMNVEV come from the germline V gene (reference sequence). CDR3 length: 13 amino acids. In DNA, the CDR3 is TGTGCCTGCAGTTTCAGGGGCAATCAGCCCCAGCATTTT. Its protein is CACSFRGNQPQHF.

The chain is built from TRBV5-6 and TRBJ2-7; D is unresolved. The CDR3 totals 14 residues. In germline, CDR1 is SGHDT, CDR2 YYEEEE. With 3 bases removed from V and 3 bases from J, the gap between germline ends came to 13 bases. The CDR3 reads CASSSANSIYEQYF. The CDR3, as DNA: TGTGCCAGCAGCTCTGCAAATTCGATCTACGAGCAGTACTTC.